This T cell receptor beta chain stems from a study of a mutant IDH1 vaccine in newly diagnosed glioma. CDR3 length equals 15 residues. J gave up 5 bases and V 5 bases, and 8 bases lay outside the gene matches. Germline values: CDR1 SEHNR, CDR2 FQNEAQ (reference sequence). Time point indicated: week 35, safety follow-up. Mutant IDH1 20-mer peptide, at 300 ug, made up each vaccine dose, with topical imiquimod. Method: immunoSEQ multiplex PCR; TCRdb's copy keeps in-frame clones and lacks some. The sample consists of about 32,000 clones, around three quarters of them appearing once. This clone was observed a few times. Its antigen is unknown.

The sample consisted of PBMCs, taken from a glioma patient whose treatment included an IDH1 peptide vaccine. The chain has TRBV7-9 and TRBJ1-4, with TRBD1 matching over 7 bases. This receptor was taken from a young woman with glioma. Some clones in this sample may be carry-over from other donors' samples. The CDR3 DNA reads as TGTGCCAGCAGCCCCAGTTCGGGACAGAATGAAAAACTGTTTTTT. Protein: CASSPSSGQNEKLFF.